This T cell receptor (beta chain) appears in the sequencing data of a study of T cell responses to AZD1222 COVID-19 vaccine. TCRdb's copy holds only in-frame clones and misses some; the assay was immunoSEQ multiplex PCR. The sample shows some 150,000 clones, roughly 88% of them seen only once. A remark on this clone: Its cognate antigen is unknown.

Points from the study as a whole: A rise in Spike-specific TCR breadth and depth followed two AZD1222 doses.

Germline CDR1 is LGHNA and CDR2 is YNFKEQ. The length of the CDR3 is 17 residues. Trimming removed 1 base from V and 6 bases from J, with 22 bases in between. The sequencing here drew on peripheral blood, taken 28 days after the second dose of the MenACWY control vaccine. This sequence joins TRBV4-2 and TRBJ2-7; D perhaps matches TRBD2 (6 bases). This clonotype was sampled from an adult who received the MenACWY meningococcal vaccine as a control. The CDR3 DNA reads as TGTGCCAGCAGCCAAGTATCTTCAGCGGGTGGTGGTGGCGAGCAGTACTTC. Its protein is CASSQVSSAGGGGEQYF.